This TCR beta chain was captured in a study of cytomegalovirus exposure and HLA in healthy donors. On the study more broadly: Among the roughly 370 genotyped donors, just over 80% were placed in the Caucasian-associated ancestry cluster.

Study findings and constraints: Trimming of TCR beta V- and J-genes showed a link, identified in a later analysis, to a missense DCLRE1C variant. In a later analysis, HLA-C alleles had the fewest associated TCRs, DRB1 alleles the most.

PCR amplification relied on 60 Vbeta primers (plus 13 Jbeta primers). This table comes from immunoSEQ multiplex PCR, and its TCRdb copy is limited to in-frame clones, with some not included. The sample yields about 130,000 clones, 10% to 13% seen once. As regards this clone: Its antigen is undetermined.

Losses at the gene ends were 6 bases for V and 5 bases for J; bases not matched to a gene: 10. The CDR3 has 14 amino acids. Germline V gives CDR1 SQVTM, CDR2 ANQGSEA. V is TRBV29-1 and J is TRBJ1-2; 9 positions agree with TRBD1. Specimen: PBMCs. The sequence came from a woman under 30 in good health and CMV-seropositive. The CDR3 reads CSVLVGTGLYGYTF. The CDR3 bases are TGCAGCGTCCTTGTGGGGACAGGGCTTTATGGCTACACCTTC.